One and the same sample provided the 26 T cell receptor beta chains below, sequenced in a study of T cell changes during pregnancy in multiple sclerosis. Using immunoSEQ multiplex PCR, the repertoire was profiled, and TCRdb retains in-frame clones only, with some absent. The data show 85,000 to 130,000 clones, 91% seen once. The sequencing here drew on peripheral blood, taken before pregnancy. These receptors came from a female donor with multiple sclerosis, enrolled in a pregnancy study.

A note on this clone: A read error may produce the germline difference seen at one junction end. The identical CDR3 is also encoded by other nucleotide sequences in the sample. The chain carries TRBV28 and TRBJ2-7; D remains unclear. Germline CDR1 is MDHEN and CDR2 is SYDVKM. CDR3 length: 15 residues. DNA of the CDR3: TGCGCCAGCAGTTTGCAGTCAAATACCCCCTACGAGCAGTACTTC. The encoded protein is CASSLQSNTPYEQYF.

The gene calls are TRBV5-1 and TRBJ2-5, with 8 bases aligning to TRBD2. The germline V gene has CDR1 SGHRS and CDR2 YFSETQ. The V segment lost 0 bases and the J segment 4 bases; nucleotides outside the gene matches: 5. This CDR3 is built from 15 residues. The CDR3 sequence is CASSLGQAGAETQYF. The DNA of the CDR3 is TGCGCCAGCAGCTTGGGTCAAGCGGGAGCAGAGACCCAGTACTTC. The full variable domain, in which reference TRBV5-1 and TRBJ2-5 provide the parts outside the CDR3, is KAGVTQTPRYLIKTRGQQVTLSCSPISGHRSVSWYQQTPGQGLQFLFEYFSETQRNKGNFPGRFSGRQFSNSRSEMNVSTLELGDSALYLCASSLGQAGAETQYFGPGTRLLVL.

This rearrangement joins TRBV5-5 to TRBJ1-2, with D possibly TRBD1 on 6 matching bases. The CDR3 contains 14 residues. Trimming cost V 0 bases and J 0 bases, with 6 bases left between them. Germline V gene data show CDR1 as SGHKS and CDR2 as YYEKEE (reference sequence). CDR3 DNA: TGTGCCAGCAGCTTGGACAGGGCTAACTATGGCTACACCTTC. It translates to CASSLDRANYGYTF. Full variable domain (rest looked up from reference TRBV5-5 and TRBJ1-2): DAGVTQSPTHLIKTRGQQVTLRCSPISGHKSVSWYQQVLGQGPQFIFQYYEKEERGRGNFPDRFSARQFPNYSSELNVNALLLGDSALYLCASSLDRANYGYTFGSGTRLTVV.

This chain connects TRBV29-1 to TRBJ2-1, with D tentatively TRBD2 (6 bases). Germline CDR1 and CDR2: SQVTM and ANQGSEA. The CDR3 has 12 residues. V gave up 6 bases and J gave up 4 bases, with 10 bases separating them. For the CDR3, the DNA is TGCAGCGTCGGGAGTAAGTACAATGAGCAGTTCTTC. Protein product: CSVGSKYNEQFF.

V gene TRBV6-1 combines with J gene TRBJ1-6, with 8 bases identical to TRBD1. The CDR3 covers 15 residues. The germline CDR1 and CDR2 sequences are MNHNS and SASEGT. Losses at the gene ends were 0 bases for V and 7 bases for J; bases not matched to a gene: 2. The CDR3 nucleotides are TGTGCCAGCAGTGAAGCGCCAGGGGGCAATTCACCCCTCCACTTT. Protein product: CASSEAPGGNSPLHF.

The chain employs TRBV18 and TRBJ1-1, with D perhaps TRBD1 (5 bases). The germline gives CDR1 KGHSH, CDR2 LQKENI. There are 15 residues in the CDR3. V was shortened by 4 bases and J by 2 bases, with 14 bases between the two germline ends. CDR3 DNA: TGTGCCAGCTCACGAGATCAGGGATTCAACACTGAAGCTTTCTTT. Its protein is CASSRDQGFNTEAFF.

The chain combines TRBV11-3 with TRBJ1-3; D is unclear. V was clipped by 4 bases and J by 1 base, with 11 bases between them. The germline V gene has CDR1 SGHNT and CDR2 YENEEA. This CDR3 region has 15 residues. CDR3 amino acids: CASSSGGSSGNTIYF. CDR3 in DNA: TGTGCCAGCAGCTCGGGCGGGTCTTCTGGAAACACCATATATTTT.

The chain uses TRBV5-5 and TRBJ2-7; TRBD2 aligns across 11 bases. CDR3 size: 15 residues. Unmatched junction bases numbered 10, after V lost 4 bases and J lost 7 bases. Germline loops: CDR1 SGHKS, CDR2 YYEKEE (reference sequence). In DNA form, the CDR3 reads TGTGCCAGCAGCGTGGGGACTAGCGGAGCTCGGGAGCAGTACTTC. It is translated as CASSVGTSGAREQYF.

The gene calls are TRBV29-1 and TRBJ2-1; 7 bases map to TRBD2. V dropped 7 bases and J dropped 11; count of bases not matched to a gene: 14. CDR3 length: 13 amino acids. CDR1 is SQVTM, CDR2 ANQGSEA, per germline. The CDR3 spells CSATGTNSKKQFF. The CDR3 DNA sequence: TGCAGCGCAACGGGGACTAACTCTAAAAAGCAGTTCTTC.

About this clone: At one end the junction does not follow the germline gene, possibly because of a read error. The J gene is TRBJ2-2, the V gene TRBV7-7; the D gene is possibly TRBD2 (7 bases). The CDR3 consists of 16 residues. Germline V gene data show CDR1 as SSHAT and CDR2 as FNYEAQ (reference sequence). In DNA form, the CDR3 reads TGTGCTAGCAGCTCCTCCCGGGGGGCCGACACCGGGGAGCTGTTTTTT. Its translation: CASSSSRGADTGELFF.

This clone occurred once. As DNA, the CDR3 is TGTGCCAGCAGGGAGGGGAGGGCTAATGAAAAACTGTTTTTT. This translates into CASREGRANEKLFF. The genes are TRBV6-5 and TRBJ1-4; a possible D gene is TRBD1 (5 bases). CDR1 and CDR2 (germline): MNHEY, SVGAGI. There are 14 residues in the CDR3. Between the trimmed V and J ends, which lost 6 bases and 3 bases, there was a span of 11 bases.

The gene calls are TRBV7-2 and TRBJ2-5; the match to TRBD2 covers 16 bases. After removal of 4 bases from V and 8 bases from J, the junction contained 7 bases not matched to a gene. Per the germline V gene, CDR1 is SGHTA and CDR2 is FQGNSA. The CDR3 has 16 residues. The CDR3 DNA sequence: TGTGCCAGCAGCTCCCAGGGACTAGCGGGGGGGGGAACCCAGTACTTC. Its protein is CASSSQGLAGGGTQYF.

V and J are TRBV7-3 and TRBJ2-7, with 7 bases identical to TRBD2. Germline loops: CDR1 SGHTA, CDR2 FQGTGA. This CDR3 is 15 amino acids long. Unmatched junction bases numbered 9, after V lost 2 bases and J lost 5 bases. The CDR3 loop reads CASSLGGRDGDEQYF. CDR3 in DNA: TGTGCCAGCAGCTTAGGCGGGAGAGATGGCGACGAGCAGTACTTC.

This chain joins TRBV7-6 and TRBJ1-3; the D is unclear. Germline lookup yields CDR1 SGHVS and CDR2 FNYEAQ. Trimming took 1 base from V and 4 from J, leaving 11 bases between them. The CDR3 has 15 amino acids. This CDR3 is CASSLDYRPGNTIYF. The CDR3 coding sequence is TGTGCCAGCAGCTTAGATTACAGACCAGGAAACACCATATATTTT.

The genes are TRBV5-1 and TRBJ2-1; 8 bases match TRBD2. CDR3 length: 14 residues. V shed 9 bases, J shed 9 bases, and the junction held 14 bases outside the gene matches. Germline-derived CDR1 and CDR2 are SGHRS and YFSETQ. CDR3 sequence reads: CATSGGGPSTEQFF. The DNA for the CDR3 is TGCGCCACCTCGGGAGGGGGTCCGAGCACTGAGCAGTTCTTC.

CDR3 sequence: CASSWVAYGEQYF. The CDR3 nucleotides are TGTGCCAGCAGCTGGGTAGCGTATGGCGAGCAGTACTTC. The chain recombines TRBV7-8 with TRBJ2-7, with a weak D call TRBD2 (5 bases). The V gene's germline CDR1 is SGHVS and CDR2 FQNEAQ. V lost 4 bases and J 6 bases, leaving 13 bases between the germline ends. The CDR3 runs to 13 residues.

The chain carries TRBV6-1 and TRBJ1-5; D is possibly TRBD1 (5 bases). The CDR3 contains 14 residues. CDR1 is MNHNS and CDR2 is SASEGT in the germline V gene. Trimming shortened V by 7 bases and J by 0 bases, and 10 bases separated the two germline ends. CDR3 sequence reads: CASTTAYSNQPQHF. CDR3 coding DNA: TGTGCCAGCACGACAGCGTATAGCAATCAGCCCCAGCATTTT.

The V and J genes are TRBV29-1 and TRBJ2-3; 7 bases match TRBD2. This CDR3 has 14 amino acids. J was trimmed by 1 base and V by 3 bases; bases with no gene match: 4. Germline V gene lookup returns CDR1 SQVTM and CDR2 ANQGSEA. In DNA, the CDR3 is TGCAGCGTTGATAGGGAGGGACGCACAGATACGCAGTATTTT. As protein: CSVDREGRTDTQYF.

This clone came up a few times. This rearrangement joins TRBV21-1 to TRBJ2-7; the table assigns TRBD1, which was not confirmed against the DNA. TRBV21-1 is given as a pseudogene. The CDR3 runs to 12 residues. The CDR3 DNA follows: TGTGCCAGCACAAACAGGCTCTACGAGCAGTACTTC. Residues: CASTNRLYEQYF.

The J gene is TRBJ2-5, the V gene TRBV6-1, with D possibly matching TRBD2 (8 bases). V gave up 6 bases and J gave up 3 bases, with 14 bases separating them. The CDR3 is 14 amino acids. From germline, CDR1 is MNHNS and CDR2 SASEGT. The CDR3 loop reads CASSRGGTEETQYF. CDR3 DNA: TGTGCCAGCAGCCGGGGGGGGACAGAAGAGACCCAGTACTTC.

The chain links TRBV11-3 to TRBJ1-6, with D maybe TRBD1 (5 bases). This CDR3 comprises 18 residues. Germline V gives CDR1 SGHNT, CDR2 YENEEA. V was cut by 0 bases and J by 0 bases, with 12 bases left in between. The CDR3 sequence is CASSLEGPRASYNSPLHF. As DNA, the CDR3 is TGTGCCAGCAGCTTAGAGGGGCCCCGGGCCTCCTATAATTCACCCCTCCACTTT.

This clone was detected a few times. CDR3 sequence (DNA): TGTGCCAGCAGAGCCGCCACTGAAGCTTTCTTT. As protein: CASRAATEAFF. V usage is TRBV25-1 and J usage is TRBJ1-1; D remains ambiguous. The V and J ends lost 6 bases and 4 bases respectively, with 6 bases between them. This CDR3 spans 11 amino acids. The germline V gene has CDR1 MGHDK and CDR2 SYGVNS.

This chain connects TRBV27 to TRBJ1-2; 7 nucleotides match TRBD1. This CDR3 comprises 12 residues. Germline-derived CDR1 and CDR2 are MNHEY and SMNVEV (reference sequence). V dropped 5 bases and J dropped 7; count of bases not matched to a gene: 4. The CDR3 here is CASSGYRGGYTF. DNA of the CDR3: TGTGCCAGCAGTGGATACAGGGGTGGCTACACCTTC.

In this sample, this clone turned up a few times. The V gene is TRBV7-8, the J gene TRBJ1-6; D is possibly TRBD1 (5 bases). Germline V gene sequence: CDR1 SGHVS, CDR2 FQNEAQ. The CDR3 spans 14 residues. Trimming left V 5 bases short and J 8 bases short, with 13 bases between. The CDR3 reads CASSLGTRDSPLHF. As DNA, the CDR3 is TGTGCCAGCAGCCTCGGGACTCGAGATTCACCCCTCCACTTT.

The J gene is TRBJ2-3, the V gene TRBV7-5; the listed D gene, TRBD2, was not tested against the DNA. TRBV7-5 is given as a pseudogene. This CDR3 contains 17 residues. The CDR3: CARSRKRLAAVTDTQYF. The DNA of the CDR3 is TGTGCCAGAAGCCGAAAAAGACTAGCGGCCGTGACAGATACGCAGTATTTT.

The chain has TRBV15 and TRBJ1-2, with D unresolved. Germline CDR1 is LNHNV and CDR2 is YYDKDF (reference sequence). V was pared by 1 base and J by 4 bases, with 10 bases between. The CDR3 runs 14 residues. This chain's CDR3 is CATSRGEAGYGYTF. The CDR3 DNA follows: TGTGCCACCAGCAGAGGGGAGGCGGGCTATGGCTACACCTTC.